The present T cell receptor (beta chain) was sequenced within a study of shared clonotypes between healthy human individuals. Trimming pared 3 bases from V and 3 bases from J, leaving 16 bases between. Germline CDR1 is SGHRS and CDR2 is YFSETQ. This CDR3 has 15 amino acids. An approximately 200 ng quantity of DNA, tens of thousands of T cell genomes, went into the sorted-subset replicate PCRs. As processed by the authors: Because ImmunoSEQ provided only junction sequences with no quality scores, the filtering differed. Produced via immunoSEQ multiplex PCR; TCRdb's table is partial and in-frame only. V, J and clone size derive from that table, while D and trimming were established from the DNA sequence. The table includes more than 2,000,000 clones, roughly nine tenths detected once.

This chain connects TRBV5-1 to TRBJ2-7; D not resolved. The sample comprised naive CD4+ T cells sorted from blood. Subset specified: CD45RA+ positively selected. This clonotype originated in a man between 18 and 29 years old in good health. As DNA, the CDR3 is TGCGCCAGCAGCTATTCTAGTTCCGTCGTCTACGAGCAGTACTTC. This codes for CASSYSSSVVYEQYF.